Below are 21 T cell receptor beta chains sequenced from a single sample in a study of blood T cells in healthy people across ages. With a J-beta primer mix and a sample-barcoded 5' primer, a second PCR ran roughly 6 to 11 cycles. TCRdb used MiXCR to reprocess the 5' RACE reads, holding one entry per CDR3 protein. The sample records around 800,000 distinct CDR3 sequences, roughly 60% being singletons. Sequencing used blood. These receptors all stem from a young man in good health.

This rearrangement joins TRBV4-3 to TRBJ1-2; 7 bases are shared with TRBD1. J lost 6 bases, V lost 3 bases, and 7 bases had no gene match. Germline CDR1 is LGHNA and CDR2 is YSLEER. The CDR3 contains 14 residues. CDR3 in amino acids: CASSQADRENGYTF. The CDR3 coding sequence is TGCGCCAGCAGCCAGGCTGACAGGGAAAATGGCTACACCTTC.

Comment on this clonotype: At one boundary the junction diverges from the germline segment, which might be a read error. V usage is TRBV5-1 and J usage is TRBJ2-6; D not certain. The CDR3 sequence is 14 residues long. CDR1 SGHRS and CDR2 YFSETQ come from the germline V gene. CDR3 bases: TGTGCCAGCAGACCTGTATCTGGGACCAACGTCCTGACTTTC. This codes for CASRPVSGTNVLTF.

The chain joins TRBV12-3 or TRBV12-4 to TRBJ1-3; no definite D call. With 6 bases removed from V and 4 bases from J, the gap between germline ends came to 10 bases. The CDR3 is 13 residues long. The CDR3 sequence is CASSRTNGNTIYF. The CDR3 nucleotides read TGTGCCAGCAGCCGCACAAACGGAAACACCATATATTTT.

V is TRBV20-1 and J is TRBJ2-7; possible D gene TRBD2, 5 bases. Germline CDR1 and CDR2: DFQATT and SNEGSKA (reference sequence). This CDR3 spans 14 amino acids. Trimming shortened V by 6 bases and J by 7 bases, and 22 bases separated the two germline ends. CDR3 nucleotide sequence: TGCAGTGCGAGGAGTGTCAGGCTGGAGGTAGAGCAGTACTTC. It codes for CSARSVRLEVEQYF.

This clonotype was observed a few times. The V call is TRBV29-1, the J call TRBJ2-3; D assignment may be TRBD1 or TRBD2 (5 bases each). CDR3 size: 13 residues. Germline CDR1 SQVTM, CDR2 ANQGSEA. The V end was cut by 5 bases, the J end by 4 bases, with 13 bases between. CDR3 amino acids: CSVRGRNADTQYF. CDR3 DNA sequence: TGCAGCGTTCGGGGCCGCAATGCAGATACGCAGTATTTT.

The CDR3 DNA sequence: TGTGCCAGCAGTCCCCCGGGCTTGAGGAGTCTGGGTACAGATACGCAGTATTTT. This gives the protein CASSPPGLRSLGTDTQYF. V and J are TRBV6-1 and TRBJ2-3; the D is unclear. This CDR3 has 18 residues. The germline V gene has CDR1 MNHNS and CDR2 SASEGT. Trimming stripped 5 bases from V and 3 bases from J, with 24 bases between.

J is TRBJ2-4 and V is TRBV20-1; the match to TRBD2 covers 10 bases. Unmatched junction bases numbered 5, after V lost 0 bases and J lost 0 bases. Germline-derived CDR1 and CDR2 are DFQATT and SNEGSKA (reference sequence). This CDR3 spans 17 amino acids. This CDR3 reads CSARDNASGGAKNIQYF. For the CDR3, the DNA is TGCAGTGCTAGAGATAATGCTAGCGGGGGAGCCAAAAACATTCAGTACTTC.

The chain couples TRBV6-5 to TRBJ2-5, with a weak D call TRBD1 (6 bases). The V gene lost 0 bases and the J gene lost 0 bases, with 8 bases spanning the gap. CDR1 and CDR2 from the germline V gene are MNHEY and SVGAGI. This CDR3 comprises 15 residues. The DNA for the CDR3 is TGTGCCAGCAGTTACTCCGGACAGAACCAAGAGACCCAGTACTTC. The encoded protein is CASSYSGQNQETQYF.

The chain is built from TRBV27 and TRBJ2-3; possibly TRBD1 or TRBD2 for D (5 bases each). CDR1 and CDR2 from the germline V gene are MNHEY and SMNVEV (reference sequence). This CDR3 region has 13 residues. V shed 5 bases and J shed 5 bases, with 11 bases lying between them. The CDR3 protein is CASSRGELDTQYF. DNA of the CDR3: TGTGCCAGCAGTCGGGGCGAGCTAGATACGCAGTATTTT.

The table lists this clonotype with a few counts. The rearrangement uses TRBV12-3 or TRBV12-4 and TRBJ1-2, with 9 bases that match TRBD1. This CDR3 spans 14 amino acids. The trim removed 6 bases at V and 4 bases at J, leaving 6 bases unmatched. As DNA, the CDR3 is TGTGCCAGCAGAACAGGGGGCGCTGGCTATGGCTACACCTTC. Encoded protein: CASRTGGAGYGYTF.

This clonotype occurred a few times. This CDR3 is CASSLSAPGGQFF. DNA of the CDR3: TGTGCCAGCAGTTTATCGGCTCCGGGGGGGCAGTTCTTC. The gene calls are TRBV27 and TRBJ2-1, with 7 nucleotides matching TRBD2. The germline gives CDR1 MNHEY, CDR2 SMNVEV (reference sequence). This CDR3 has 13 residues. V shed 0 bases, J shed 12 bases, and the junction held 5 bases outside the gene matches.

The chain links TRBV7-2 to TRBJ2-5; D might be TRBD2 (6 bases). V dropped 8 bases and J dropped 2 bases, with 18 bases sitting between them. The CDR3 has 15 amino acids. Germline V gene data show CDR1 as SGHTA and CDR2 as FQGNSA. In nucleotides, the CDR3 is TGTGCCAGCCGTAACCGGGGGTCACCGCAAGAGACCCAGTACTTC. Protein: CASRNRGSPQETQYF.

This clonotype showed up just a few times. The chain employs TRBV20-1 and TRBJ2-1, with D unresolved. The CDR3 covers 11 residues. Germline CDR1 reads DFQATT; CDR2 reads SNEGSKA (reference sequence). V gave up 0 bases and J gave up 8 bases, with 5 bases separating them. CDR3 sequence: CSARDMDEQFF. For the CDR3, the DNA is TGCAGTGCTAGAGATATGGATGAGCAGTTCTTC.

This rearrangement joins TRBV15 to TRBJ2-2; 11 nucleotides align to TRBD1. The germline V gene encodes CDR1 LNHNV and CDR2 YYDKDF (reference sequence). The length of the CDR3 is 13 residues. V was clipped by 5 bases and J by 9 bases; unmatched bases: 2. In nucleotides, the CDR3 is TGTGCCACCAGCGGGACAGGGGGAAGGGAGCTGTTTTTT. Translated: CATSGTGGRELFF.

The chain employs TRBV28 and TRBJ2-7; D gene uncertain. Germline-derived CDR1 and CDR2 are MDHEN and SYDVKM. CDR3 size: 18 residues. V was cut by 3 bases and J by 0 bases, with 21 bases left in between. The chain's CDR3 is CASSFLSGYKTLSYEQYF. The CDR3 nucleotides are TGTGCCAGCAGTTTTCTTTCAGGATACAAGACTCTCTCCTACGAGCAGTACTTC.

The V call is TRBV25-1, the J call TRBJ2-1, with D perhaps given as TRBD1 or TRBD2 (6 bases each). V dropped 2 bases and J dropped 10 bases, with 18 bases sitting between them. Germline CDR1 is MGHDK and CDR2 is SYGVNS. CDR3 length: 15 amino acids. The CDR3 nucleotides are TGTGCCAGCAGTGAAACGGGGGCCACATCGAGGGAGCAGTTCTTC. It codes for CASSETGATSREQFF.

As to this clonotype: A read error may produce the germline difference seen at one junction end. CDR3 sequence: CAGSQAGEADTQYF. DNA for the CDR3: TGCGCCGGCAGCCAAGCGGGGGAAGCAGATACGCAGTATTTT. The chain recombines TRBV5-1 with TRBJ2-3, with 8 bases fitting TRBD2. The V gene's germline CDR1 is SGHRS and CDR2 YFSETQ. This CDR3 spans 14 amino acids. The entire variable domain, with the rest obtained from reference TRBV5-1 and TRBJ2-3, is as follows: KAGVTQTPRYLIKTRGQQVTLSCSPISGHRSVSWYQQTPGQGLQFLFEYFSETQRNKGNFPGRFSGRQFSNSRSEMNVSTLELGDSALYLCAGSQAGEADTQYFGPGTRLTVL.

CDR3 amino acids: CASTRDRGIPDTQYF. DNA for the CDR3: TGTGCCAGCACCCGGGACAGGGGAATACCAGATACGCAGTATTTT. The gene calls are TRBV27 and TRBJ2-3; 10 bases line up with TRBD1. This CDR3 comprises 15 residues. J lost 4 bases, V lost 7 bases, and 8 bases had no gene match. From germline, CDR1 is MNHEY and CDR2 SMNVEV (reference sequence).

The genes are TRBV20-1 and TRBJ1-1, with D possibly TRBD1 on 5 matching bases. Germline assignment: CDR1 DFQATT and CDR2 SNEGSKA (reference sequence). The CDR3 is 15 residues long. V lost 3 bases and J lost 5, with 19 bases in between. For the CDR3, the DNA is TGCAGTGCTAGTATCGGGGCAGCCAAGGGGACTGAAGCTTTCTTT. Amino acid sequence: CSASIGAAKGTEAFF.

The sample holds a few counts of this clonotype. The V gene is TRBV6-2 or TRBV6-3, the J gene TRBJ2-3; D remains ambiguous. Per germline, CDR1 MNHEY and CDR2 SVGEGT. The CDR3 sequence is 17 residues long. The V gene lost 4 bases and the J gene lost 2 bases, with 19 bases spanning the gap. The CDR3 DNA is TGTGCCAGCAGTTCACAAAAGGCATGGCCGATCACAGATACGCAGTATTTT. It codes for CASSSQKAWPITDTQYF.

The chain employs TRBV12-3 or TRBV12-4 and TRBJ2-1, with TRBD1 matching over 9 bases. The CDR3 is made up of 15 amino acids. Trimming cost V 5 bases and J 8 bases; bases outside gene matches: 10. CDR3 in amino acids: CASSLTGTGFDEQFF. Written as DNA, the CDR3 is TGTGCCAGCAGTCTCACCGGGACAGGGTTTGATGAGCAGTTCTTC.